This paragraph covers one T cell receptor (beta chain) sequence. A single record per CDR3 protein comes from TCRdb applying MiXCR to the 5' RACE reads. The table shows around 300,000 distinct CDR3 sequences, with about 13% occurring only once. The sample belongs to a study of T-cell memory formation after mild COVID-19. The CDR3 sequence is 10 residues long. In germline, CDR1 is GTSNPN, CDR2 SVGIG (reference sequence). The V end lost 1 base, the J end lost 7 bases, and 1 base lay between the germline ends. The sequence was obtained from a man younger than 35 who had mild COVID-19 (a few samples of this study predate the infection). Cell type and time point are not known. This rearrangement joins TRBV30 to TRBJ2-2, with D unclear. Sequenced sample: PBMCs or a T cell subset sorted from them (not recorded which). In DNA form, the CDR3 reads TGTGCCTGGAGTGGCGGGGAGCTGTTTTTT. Protein sequence: CAWSGGELFF.